Listed below are T cell receptor beta chains from one sample, sequenced in a study of beta chain features in type 1 diabetes. Produced via immunoSEQ multiplex PCR; TCRdb's table is partial and in-frame only. The sample lists roughly 140,000 clones, 11% occurring once. The sequencing sample was made of central memory CD4+ T cells from blood. These receptors came from a man aged 18 to 29 in good health. Both conserved end residues are part of each CDR3. The D gene is left open where the match is weak. Clone sizes are given selectively: once, few, many, or a class where the clone is expanded.

>-|TRBJ1-2|few|TRBV30
CAWSPPGGRYGYTF
TGTGCCTGGAGTCCGCCGGGGGGCCGCTATGGCTACACCTTC
>-|TRBJ2-7|few|TRBV2
CASNPSGAEEQYF
TGTGCCAGCAACCCGTCGGGGGCTGAAGAGCAGTACTTC
>TRBD1|TRBJ2-5|few|TRBV28
CASSSPGQGETQYF
TGTGCCAGCAGTTCCCCGGGACAGGGTGAGACCCAGTACTTC
>TRBD1|TRBJ2-4|-|TRBV7-2
CASSQDTGGRNIQYF
TGTGCCAGCAGCCAAGACACAGGGGGAAGAAACATTCAGTACTTC
>-|TRBJ1-5|few|TRBV19
CASRGVGGNQPQHF
TGTGCCAGTCGTGGCGTGGGGGGCAATCAGCCCCAGCATTTT
>-|TRBJ2-7|few|TRBV11-2
CASSRQDLSSYEQYF
TGTGCCAGCAGTCGACAGGACCTGAGCTCCTACGAGCAGTACTTC
>TRBD1|TRBJ1-6|-|TRBV4-3
CASAGQGINSPLHF
TGCGCCAGCGCGGGACAGGGGATTAATTCACCCCTCCACTTT
>TRBD1|TRBJ2-5|few|TRBV7-2
CASSKDRGQETQYF
TGTGCCAGCAGCAAAGACAGGGGCCAAGAGACCCAGTACTTC
>TRBD2|TRBJ2-1|few|TRBV7-3
CASSLGSGGPAYNEQFF
TGTGCCAGCAGCTTGGGTAGCGGGGGCCCCGCGTACAATGAGCAGTTCTTC
>-|TRBJ1-2|-|TRBV14
CASSPAAAVNYGYTF
TGTGCCAGCAGCCCCGCCGCGGCCGTTAACTATGGCTACACCTTC
>-|TRBJ1-2|-|TRBV7-9
CASSFTGPYGYTF
TGTGCCAGCAGCTTTACCGGGCCCTATGGCTACACCTTC
>-|TRBJ2-7|few|TRBV7-9
CASSKPGPSYEQYF
TGTGCCAGCAGCAAGCCGGGCCCTTCCTACGAGCAGTACTTC
>-|TRBJ1-3|once|TRBV25-1
CASTPQGRNTIYF
TGTGCCAGCACCCCACAGGGAAGAAACACCATATATTTT
>-|TRBJ2-1|-|TRBV5-1
CASGRGSSYNEQFF
TGCGCCAGCGGGAGGGGGAGCTCCTACAATGAGCAGTTCTTC
>-|TRBJ2-3|-|TRBV20-1
CSARRGDTQYF
TGCAGTGCCCGCCGAGGAGATACGCAGTATTTT
>-|TRBJ1-1|many|TRBV4-3
CASSQEERDGTEAFF
TGCGCCAGCAGCCAAGAAGAAAGGGATGGGACTGAAGCTTTCTTT
>TRBD2|TRBJ2-1|few|TRBV9
CASSTFSGGNYNEQFF
TGTGCCAGCAGCACCTTCAGCGGGGGGAATTACAATGAGCAGTTCTTC
>TRBD2|TRBJ2-7|-|TRBV4-1
CASSLGLAQKGEQYF
TGCGCCAGCAGCCTGGGACTAGCTCAGAAGGGCGAGCAGTACTTC
>-|TRBJ1-1|many|TRBV6-1
CASNEGTLNTEAFF
TGTGCCAGCAACGAAGGGACCCTGAACACTGAAGCTTTCTTT
>-|TRBJ2-1|-|TRBV29-1
CSAREGLGGYNEQFF
TGCAGCGCGAGGGAAGGGTTAGGGGGTTACAATGAGCAGTTCTTC
>-|TRBJ1-5|-|TRBV7-9
CASSLETNQPQHF
TGTGCCAGCAGCTTAGAAACTAATCAGCCCCAGCATTTT
>TRBD2|TRBJ2-5|few|TRBV7-2
CASSFSGGTRTQYF
TGTGCCAGCAGCTTTAGCGGGGGGACAAGGACCCAGTACTTC